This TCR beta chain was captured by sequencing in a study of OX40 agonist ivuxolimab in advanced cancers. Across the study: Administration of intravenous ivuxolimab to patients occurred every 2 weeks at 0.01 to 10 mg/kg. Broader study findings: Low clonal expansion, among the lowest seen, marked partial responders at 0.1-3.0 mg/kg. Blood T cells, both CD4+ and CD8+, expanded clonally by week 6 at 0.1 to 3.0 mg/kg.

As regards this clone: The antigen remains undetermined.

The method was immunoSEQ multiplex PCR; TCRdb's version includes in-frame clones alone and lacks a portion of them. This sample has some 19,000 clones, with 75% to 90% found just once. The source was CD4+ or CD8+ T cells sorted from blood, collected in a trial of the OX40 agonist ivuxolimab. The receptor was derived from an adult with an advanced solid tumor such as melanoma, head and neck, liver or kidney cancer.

The CDR3 loop is CASSTPLAGTTDTQYF. CDR3 bases: TGTGCCAGCAGCACCCCACTAGCGGGAACGACAGATACGCAGTATTTT. V is TRBV28 and J is TRBJ2-3; 10 nucleotides line up with TRBD2. Trimming at V came to 6 bases and at J to 3 bases, leaving 9 bases not matched to a gene. The CDR3 covers 16 residues. Looked up from germline, CDR1 is MDHEN and CDR2 is SYDVKM.